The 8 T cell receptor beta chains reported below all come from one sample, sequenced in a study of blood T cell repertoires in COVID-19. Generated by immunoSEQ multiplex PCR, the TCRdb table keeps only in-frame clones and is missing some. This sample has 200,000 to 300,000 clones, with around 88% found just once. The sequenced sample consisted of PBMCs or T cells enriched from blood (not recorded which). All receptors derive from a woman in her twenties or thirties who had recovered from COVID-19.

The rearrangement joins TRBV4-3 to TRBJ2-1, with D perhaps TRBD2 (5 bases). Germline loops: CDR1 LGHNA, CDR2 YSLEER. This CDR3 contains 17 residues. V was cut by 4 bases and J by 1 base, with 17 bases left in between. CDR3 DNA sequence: TGCGCCAGCAGCCTAACTATGCAGCGGTATTCCTACAATGAGCAGTTCTTC. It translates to CASSLTMQRYSYNEQFF.

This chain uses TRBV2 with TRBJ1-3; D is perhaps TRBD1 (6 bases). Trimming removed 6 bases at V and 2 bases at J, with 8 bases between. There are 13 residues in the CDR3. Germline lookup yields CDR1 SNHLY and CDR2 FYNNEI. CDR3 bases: TGTGCCAGCAGCCGGACAGCTGGAAACACCATATATTTT. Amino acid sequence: CASSRTAGNTIYF.

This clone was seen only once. The CDR3 region is CASSDRGRRLYEQYF. In nucleotides, the CDR3 is TGCGCCAGCAGTGACAGGGGGCGGAGGCTCTACGAGCAGTACTTC. The chain has TRBV10-1 and TRBJ2-7; 8 bases match TRBD1. Trimming cost V 3 bases and J 3 bases; bases outside gene matches: 7. The CDR3 is 15 residues long. Looked up from germline, CDR1 is WNHNN and CDR2 is SYGVQD (reference sequence).

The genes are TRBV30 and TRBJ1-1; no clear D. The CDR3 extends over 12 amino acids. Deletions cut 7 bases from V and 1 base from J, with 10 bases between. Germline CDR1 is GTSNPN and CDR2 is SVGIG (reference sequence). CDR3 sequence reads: CASQLRNTEAFF. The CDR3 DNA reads TGTGCCTCCCAACTTAGGAACACTGAAGCTTTCTTT.

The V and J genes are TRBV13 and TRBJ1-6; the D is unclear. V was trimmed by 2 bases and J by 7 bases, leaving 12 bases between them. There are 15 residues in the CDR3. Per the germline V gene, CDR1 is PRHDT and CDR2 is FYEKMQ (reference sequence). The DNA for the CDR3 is TGTGCCAGCAGCTTACCCCCATACTTCAATTCACCCCTCCACTTT. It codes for CASSLPPYFNSPLHF.

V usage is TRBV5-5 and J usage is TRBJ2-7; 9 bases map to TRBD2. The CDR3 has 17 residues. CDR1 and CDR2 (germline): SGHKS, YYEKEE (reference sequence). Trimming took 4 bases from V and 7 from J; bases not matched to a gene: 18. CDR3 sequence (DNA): TGTGCCAGCAGCCCGGGTCAGGCTAGCGGGGCTAAGGAGGAGCAGTACTTC. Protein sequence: CASSPGQASGAKEEQYF.

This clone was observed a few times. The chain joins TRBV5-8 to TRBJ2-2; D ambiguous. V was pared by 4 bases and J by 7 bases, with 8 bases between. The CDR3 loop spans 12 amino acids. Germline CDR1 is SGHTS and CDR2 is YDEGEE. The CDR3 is CASSLDGGELFF. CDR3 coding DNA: TGTGCCAGCAGCCTAGACGGCGGGGAGCTGTTTTTT.

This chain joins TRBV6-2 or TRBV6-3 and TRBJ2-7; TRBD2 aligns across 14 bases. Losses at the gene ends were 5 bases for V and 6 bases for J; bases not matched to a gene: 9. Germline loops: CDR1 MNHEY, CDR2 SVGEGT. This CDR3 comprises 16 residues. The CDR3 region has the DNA TGTGCCAGCAGTCCCCTGGGACTAGCGGGAGTTATCGAGCAGTACTTC. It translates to CASSPLGLAGVIEQYF.